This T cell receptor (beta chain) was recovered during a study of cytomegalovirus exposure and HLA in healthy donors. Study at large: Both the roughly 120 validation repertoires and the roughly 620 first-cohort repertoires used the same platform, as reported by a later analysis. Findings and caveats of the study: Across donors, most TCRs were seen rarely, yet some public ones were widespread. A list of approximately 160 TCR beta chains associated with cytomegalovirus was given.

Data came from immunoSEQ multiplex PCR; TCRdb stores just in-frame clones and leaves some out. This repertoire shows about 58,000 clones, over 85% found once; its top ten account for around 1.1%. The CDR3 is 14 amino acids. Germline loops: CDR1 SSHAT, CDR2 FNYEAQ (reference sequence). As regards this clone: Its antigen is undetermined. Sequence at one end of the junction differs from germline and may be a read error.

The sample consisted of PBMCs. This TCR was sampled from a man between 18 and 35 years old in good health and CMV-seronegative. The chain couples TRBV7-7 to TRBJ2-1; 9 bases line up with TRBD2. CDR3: CASSLGTSFNEQFF. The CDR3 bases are TGTGCTAGCAGCTTAGGGACTAGCTTCAATGAGCAGTTCTTC. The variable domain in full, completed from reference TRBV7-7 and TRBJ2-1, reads GAGVSQSPRYKVTKRGQDVTLRCDPISSHATLYWYQQALGQGPEFLTYFNYEAQPDKSGLPSDRFSAERPEGSISTLTIQRTEQRDSAMYRCASSLGTSFNEQFFGPGTRLTVL.